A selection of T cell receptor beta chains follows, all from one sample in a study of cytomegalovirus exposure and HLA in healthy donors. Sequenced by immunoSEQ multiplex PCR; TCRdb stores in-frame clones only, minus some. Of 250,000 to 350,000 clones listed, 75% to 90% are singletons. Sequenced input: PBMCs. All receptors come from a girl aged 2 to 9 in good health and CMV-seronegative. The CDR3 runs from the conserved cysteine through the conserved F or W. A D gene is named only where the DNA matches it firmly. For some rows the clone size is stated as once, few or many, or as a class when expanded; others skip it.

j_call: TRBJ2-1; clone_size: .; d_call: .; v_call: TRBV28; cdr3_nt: TGTGCCAGCAGTTTGAGGCCGACCTACAATGAGCAGTTCTTC; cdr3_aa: CASSLRPTYNEQFF
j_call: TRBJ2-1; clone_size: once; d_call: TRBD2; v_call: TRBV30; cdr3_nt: TGTGCCTGGAGTGTAAGTCTAGCGGGCGATAACAATGAGCAGTTCTTC; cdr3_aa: CAWSVSLAGDNNEQFF
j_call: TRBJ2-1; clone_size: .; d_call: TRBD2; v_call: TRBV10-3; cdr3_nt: TGTGCCATCAGTTCCCCATTGACTAGCGGGAGACCAGGTGAGCAGTTCTTC; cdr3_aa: CAISSPLTSGRPGEQFF
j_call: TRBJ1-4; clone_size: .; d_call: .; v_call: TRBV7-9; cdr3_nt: TGTGCCAGCAGCTTAGGGGGGACACTTCATGAAAAACTGTTTTTT; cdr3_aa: CASSLGGTLHEKLFF
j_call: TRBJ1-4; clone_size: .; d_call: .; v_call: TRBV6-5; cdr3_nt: TGTGCCAGCAGTATACAGAGAAAAGTTGAAAAACTGTTTTTT; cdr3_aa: CASSIQRKVEKLFF
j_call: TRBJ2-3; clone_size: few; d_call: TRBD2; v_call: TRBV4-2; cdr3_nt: TGTGCCAGCAGCCAAGATCCAGCGGGGGGGCACCAGTCCCACACAGATACGCAGTATTTT; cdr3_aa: CASSQDPAGGHQSHTDTQYF
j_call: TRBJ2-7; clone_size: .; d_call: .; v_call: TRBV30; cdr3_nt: TGTGCCGTCGATGGGGCCTCCTACGAGCAGTACTTC; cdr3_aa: CAVDGASYEQYF
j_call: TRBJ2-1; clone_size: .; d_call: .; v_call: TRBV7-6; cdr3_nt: TGTGCCAGCAGCTTATACTTGGACAACTCCTACAATGAGCAGTTCTTC; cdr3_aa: CASSLYLDNSYNEQFF
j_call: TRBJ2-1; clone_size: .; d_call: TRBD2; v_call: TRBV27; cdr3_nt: TGTGCCAGCAGTCTAAGCGGGAGTAATGAGCAGTTCTTC; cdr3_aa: CASSLSGSNEQFF
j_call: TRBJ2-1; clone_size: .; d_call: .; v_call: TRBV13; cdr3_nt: TGTGCCAGCAGCTTAGGAGGGGGACGCAAGCAACAGTTCTTC; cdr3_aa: CASSLGGGRKQQFF
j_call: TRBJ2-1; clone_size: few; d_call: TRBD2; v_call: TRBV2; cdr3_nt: TGTGCCAGCAGTGAATCCCAACTAGCGGGGGGCAATGAGCAGTTCTTC; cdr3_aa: CASSESQLAGGNEQFF
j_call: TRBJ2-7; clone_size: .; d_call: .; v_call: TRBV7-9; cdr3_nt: TGTTCCAGCAGCCCGGGACATATTGAGCAGTACTTC; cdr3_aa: CSSSPGHIEQYF
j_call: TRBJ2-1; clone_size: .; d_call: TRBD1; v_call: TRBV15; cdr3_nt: TGTGCCACCTTTACCTCCGGACAGGGGGCATCCGTTGAGCAGTTCTTC; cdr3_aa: CATFTSGQGASVEQFF
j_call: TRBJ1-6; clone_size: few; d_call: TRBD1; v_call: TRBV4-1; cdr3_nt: TGCGCCAGCAGCCGCGGGACAGGGGGTGGCTCCTATAATTCACCCCTCCACTTT; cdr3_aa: CASSRGTGGGSYNSPLHF
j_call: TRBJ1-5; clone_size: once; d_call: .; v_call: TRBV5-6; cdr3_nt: TGTGCCAGCAGCAGATCTCAGGGGTATAGCAATCAGCCCCAGCATTTT; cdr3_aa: CASSRSQGYSNQPQHF
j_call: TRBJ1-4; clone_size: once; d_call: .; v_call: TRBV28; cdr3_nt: TGTGCCAGCAGCAGCCCGGACAGATTTAATGAAAAACTGTTTTTT; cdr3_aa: CASSSPDRFNEKLFF
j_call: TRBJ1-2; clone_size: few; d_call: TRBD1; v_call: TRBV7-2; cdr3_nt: TGTGCCAGCAGCCCGGACAGGGACTATGGCTACACCTTC; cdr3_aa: CASSPDRDYGYTF
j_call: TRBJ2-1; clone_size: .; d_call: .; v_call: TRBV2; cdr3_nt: TGTGCCAGCCTCATAGCGTTGGCCTACAATGAGCAGTTCTTC; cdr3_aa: CASLIALAYNEQFF
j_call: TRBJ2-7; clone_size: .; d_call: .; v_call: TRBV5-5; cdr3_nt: TGTGCCAGCAGCTTCGGCAGCGAGGACGAGCAGTACTTC; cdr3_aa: CASSFGSEDEQYF
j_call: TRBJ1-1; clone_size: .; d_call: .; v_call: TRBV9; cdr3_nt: TGTGCCAGCAGCCCCTGGGGGGGCGGAGGCTCTGAAGCTTTCTTT; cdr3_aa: CASSPWGGGGSEAFF
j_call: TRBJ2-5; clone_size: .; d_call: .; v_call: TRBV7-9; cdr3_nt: TGTGCCAGCAGCTCCGCTCCAGACTTC; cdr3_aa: CASSSAPDF
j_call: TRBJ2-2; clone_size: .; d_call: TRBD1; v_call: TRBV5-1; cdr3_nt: TGCGCCAGCAGCTTGGCCTTGTCGACAGGGGGTTCCGGGGAGCTGTTTTTT; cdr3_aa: CASSLALSTGGSGELFF
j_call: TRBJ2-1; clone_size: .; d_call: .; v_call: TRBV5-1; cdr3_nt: TGCGCCAGCAGCAACAAAGCGACGGGAAGCTCCTACAATGAGCAGTTCTTC; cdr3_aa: CASSNKATGSSYNEQFF
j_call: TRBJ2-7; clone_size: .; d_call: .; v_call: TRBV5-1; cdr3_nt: TGCGCCAGCACCCCGGGAGACGACTACGAGCAGTACTTC; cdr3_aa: CASTPGDDYEQYF
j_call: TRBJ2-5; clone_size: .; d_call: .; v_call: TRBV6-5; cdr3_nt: TGTGCCAGCAGTTACCTTACAGGTGGCTCGGAGCAGTACTTC; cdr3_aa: CASSYLTGGSEQYF
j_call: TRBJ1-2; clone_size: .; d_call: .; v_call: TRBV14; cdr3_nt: TGTGCCAGCAGCCCCCCCGGGGGGAGTGGCTACACCTTC; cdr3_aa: CASSPPGGSGYTF
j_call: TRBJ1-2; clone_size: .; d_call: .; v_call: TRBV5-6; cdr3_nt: TGTGCCAGCAGCTCCTTCGCGGGGATCTATGGCTACACCTTC; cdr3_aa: CASSSFAGIYGYTF
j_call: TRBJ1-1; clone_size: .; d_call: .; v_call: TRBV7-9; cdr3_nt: TGTGCCAGCAGCTCGCTCCTGCGAACAGGGAGTGGCACTGAAGCTTTCTTT; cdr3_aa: CASSSLLRTGSGTEAFF
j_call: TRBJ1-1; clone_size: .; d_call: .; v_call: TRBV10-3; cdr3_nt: TGTGCCATCAGACGACAGGTAATGAACACTGAAGCTTTCTTT; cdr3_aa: CAIRRQVMNTEAFF
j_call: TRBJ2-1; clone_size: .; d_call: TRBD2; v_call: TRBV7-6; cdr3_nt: TGTGCCAGCAGCTTAACCCACGGACTAGCGGAGAGGAATGAGCAGTTCTTC; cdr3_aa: CASSLTHGLAERNEQFF
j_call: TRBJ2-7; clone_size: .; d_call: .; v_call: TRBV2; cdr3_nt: TGTGCCAGTACAGGGCAGAGATCCTACGAGCAGTACTTC; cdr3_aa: CASTGQRSYEQYF
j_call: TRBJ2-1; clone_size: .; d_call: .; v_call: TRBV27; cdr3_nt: TGTGCCAGCAGTTGGCGGGGGCACTACAATGAGCAGTTCTTC; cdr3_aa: CASSWRGHYNEQFF
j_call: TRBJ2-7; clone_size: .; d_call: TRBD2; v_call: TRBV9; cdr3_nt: TGTGCCAGCAGCCGGGGACTAGCGGGAGAATACGAGCAGTACTTC; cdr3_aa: CASSRGLAGEYEQYF
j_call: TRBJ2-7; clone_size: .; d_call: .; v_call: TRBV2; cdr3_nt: TGTGCCAGCAGCCCGGAGAGGTCCTACGAGCAGTACTTC; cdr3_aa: CASSPERSYEQYF
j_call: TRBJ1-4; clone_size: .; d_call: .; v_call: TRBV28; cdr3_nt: TGTGCCAGCGTGGGGCTAACTAATGAAAAACTGTTTTTT; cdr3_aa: CASVGLTNEKLFF
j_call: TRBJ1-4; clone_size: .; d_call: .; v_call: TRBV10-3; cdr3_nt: TGTGCCATCAGTGAACAAATACAGACACCTAATGAAAAACTGTTTTTT; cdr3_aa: CAISEQIQTPNEKLFF
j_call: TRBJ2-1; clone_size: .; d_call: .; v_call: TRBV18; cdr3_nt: TGTGCCAGCTCCAATTACAATGAGCAGTTCTTC; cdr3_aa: CASSNYNEQFF
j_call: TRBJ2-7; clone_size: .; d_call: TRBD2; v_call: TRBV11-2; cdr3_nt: TGTGCCAGCAGCCCCCTGGGGCTAGCGGGATACGAGCAGTACTTC; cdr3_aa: CASSPLGLAGYEQYF
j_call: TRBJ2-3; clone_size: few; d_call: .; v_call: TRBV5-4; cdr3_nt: TGTGCCAGCAGCTTGGGGGCCCTGACTAGTACAGATACGCAGTATTTT; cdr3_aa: CASSLGALTSTDTQYF
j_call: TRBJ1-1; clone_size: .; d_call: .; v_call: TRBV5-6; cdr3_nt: TGTGCCAGCAGCCAGGACCAGGGTCAAGCTTTCTTT; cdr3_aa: CASSQDQGQAFF
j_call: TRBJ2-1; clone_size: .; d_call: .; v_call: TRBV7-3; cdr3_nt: TGTGCCAGCAGCTTCCTCCCGGACAGCGATGAGCAGTTCTTC; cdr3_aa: CASSFLPDSDEQFF
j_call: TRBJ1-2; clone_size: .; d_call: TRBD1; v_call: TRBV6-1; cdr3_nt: TGTGCCAGCATAGGACAGGGCCTTCTGATGGGAGGCTACACCTTC; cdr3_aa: CASIGQGLLMGGYTF
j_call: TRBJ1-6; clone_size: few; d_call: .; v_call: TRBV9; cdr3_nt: TGTGCCAGCAGCGTAGGTGGCAGATATTCACCCCTCCACTTT; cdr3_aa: CASSVGGRYSPLHF
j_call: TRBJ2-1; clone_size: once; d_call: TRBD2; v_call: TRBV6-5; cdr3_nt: TGTGCCAGCAGTTACGATATTTGGGGGGGGGTTCTGTTCTTC; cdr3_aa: CASSYDIWGGVLFF
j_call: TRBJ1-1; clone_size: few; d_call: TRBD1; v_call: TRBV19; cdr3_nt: TGTGCCAGTAGTCTTAAGGGACAGTGGACTGAAGCTTTCTTT; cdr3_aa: CASSLKGQWTEAFF
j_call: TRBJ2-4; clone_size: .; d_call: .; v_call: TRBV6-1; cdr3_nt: TGTGCCAGCAGTGAAGCGAAAGGGACACGGCCTGGAAGTGAAGCCAAAAACATTCAGTACTTC; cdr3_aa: CASSEAKGTRPGSEAKNIQYF
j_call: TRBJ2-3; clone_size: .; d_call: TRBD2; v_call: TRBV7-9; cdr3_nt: TGTGCCAGCAGCTTGTCTAGCGGGAGGGCTAACTCAGATACGCAGTATTTT; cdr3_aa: CASSLSSGRANSDTQYF
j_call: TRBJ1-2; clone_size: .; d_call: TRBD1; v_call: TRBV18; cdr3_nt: TGTGCCAGCTCACCGCAAGACAGGGGGCTCTTCACCTTC; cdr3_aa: CASSPQDRGLFTF
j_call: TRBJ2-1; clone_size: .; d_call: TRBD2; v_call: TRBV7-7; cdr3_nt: TGTGCCAGCAGCCGATGGCCGGGACTACCTCATTATGAGCAGTTCTTC; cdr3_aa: CASSRWPGLPHYEQFF
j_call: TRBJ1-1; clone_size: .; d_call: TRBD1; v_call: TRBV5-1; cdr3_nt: TGCGCCAGCAGCACCGGACAGGCGAACACTGAAGCTTTCTTT; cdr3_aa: CASSTGQANTEAFF
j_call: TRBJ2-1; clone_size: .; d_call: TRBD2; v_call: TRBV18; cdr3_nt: TGTGCCAGCTCTTCCGAGGGACTAGCGGGAGGAAACTACAATGAGCAGTTCTTC; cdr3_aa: CASSSEGLAGGNYNEQFF
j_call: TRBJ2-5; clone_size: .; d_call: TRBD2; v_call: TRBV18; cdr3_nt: TGTGCCAGCTCCCTCCGAGCGGGGGCGTTCCAAGAGACCCAGTACTTC; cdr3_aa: CASSLRAGAFQETQYF
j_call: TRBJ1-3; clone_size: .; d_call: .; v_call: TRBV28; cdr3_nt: TGTGCCAGCAGCCTTTGGGGAGGGGGAAACACCATATATTTT; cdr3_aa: CASSLWGGGNTIYF
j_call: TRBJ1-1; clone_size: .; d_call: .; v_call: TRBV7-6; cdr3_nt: TGTGCCAGCAGCCCCACCGGGGGGACCGCTGAAGCTTTCTTT; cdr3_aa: CASSPTGGTAEAFF
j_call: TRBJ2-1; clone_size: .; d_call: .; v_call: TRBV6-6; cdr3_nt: TGTGCCAGCAGTTACTCGAATGGGGGGGCCGGGTTCTTC; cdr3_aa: CASSYSNGGAGFF